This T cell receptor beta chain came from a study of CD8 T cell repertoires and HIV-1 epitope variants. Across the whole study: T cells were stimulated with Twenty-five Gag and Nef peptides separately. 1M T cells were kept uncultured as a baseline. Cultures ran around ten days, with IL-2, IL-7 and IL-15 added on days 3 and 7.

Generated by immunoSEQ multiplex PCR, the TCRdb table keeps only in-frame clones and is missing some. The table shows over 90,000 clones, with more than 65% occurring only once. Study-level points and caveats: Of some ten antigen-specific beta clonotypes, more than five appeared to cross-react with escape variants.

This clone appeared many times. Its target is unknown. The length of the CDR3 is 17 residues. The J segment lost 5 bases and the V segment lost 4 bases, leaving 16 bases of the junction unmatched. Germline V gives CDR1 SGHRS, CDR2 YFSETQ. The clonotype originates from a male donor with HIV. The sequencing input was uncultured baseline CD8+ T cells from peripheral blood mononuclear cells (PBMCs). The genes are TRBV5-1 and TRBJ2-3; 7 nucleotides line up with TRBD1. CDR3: CASSPPHGTARQDTQYF. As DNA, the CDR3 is TGCGCCAGCAGCCCACCCCACGGGACAGCCCGCCAAGATACGCAGTATTTT.